This T cell receptor beta chain was identified during a study of blood T cell repertoires in COVID-19 (TCRdb year 2020). For the wider study: Samples from collaborators originated in the United States, Italy and Spain and spanned both the acute and convalescent phases of COVID-19. Where available, HLA class I and class II types were taken from metadata supplied by the sample provider and were not determined by assay-based typing. The samples were drawn from the first 160 participants of the ongoing ImmuneRACE study and from roughly 1,300 subjects provided by 6 global collaborators. Sample metadata almost always included a de-identified subject ID, COVID-19 status, age in years and sex. Subjects who had been exposed to COVID-19, were actively infected with it, or had recovered from it provided the deeply sampled blood TCRbeta repertoires that made up the dataset. The material from the prospective study consisted of cDNA or gDNA derived from T cells, B-cell-depleted T cells, or PBMCs. The repertoires were made available in a free public database intended to serve as a resource for research on the immune response to SARS-CoV-2. The paper's findings and limits, for the study overall: The amount of clinical and demographic metadata varied by source and participant and was provided uncurated.

TCRbeta CDR3 regions were amplified from genomic DNA by means of the immunoSEQ Assay, a bias-controlled multiplex PCR. The study's own analysis went as follows. Nucleated cell counts per sample were estimated from amplification of reference gene primers within the assay. Sequence reads were collapsed and filtered to measure the absolute abundance of every unique TCRbeta CDR3 rearrangement. For each sample, productive Simpson clonality was calculated as the square root of Simpson's diversity index across productive rearrangements. TCRdb retrieved this table from immuneACCESS and kept in-frame rearrangements only. Not all clones are present; in checked studies, unresolved V genes account for under half, and no reason is known for the remainder. The V and J calls and clone size are taken from that table; D and trimming were inferred from the DNA. This sample has about 67,000 clones in its table, and approximately 87% of those were observed once. The ten largest clones take up roughly 4.4% of the sample.

Whole blood was collected in K2EDTA tubes by collaborating institutions according to the institutions' own protocols. For TCRbeta analysis, collaborators shipped samples in one of three forms: frozen whole blood, isolated PBMCs, or DNA extracted from either of those sample types. With respect to this clone: Its target antigen remains unknown. No base-level quality is on record; no much larger clone is a single base apart.

The CDR3 goes from the cysteine to the phenylalanine over 14 residues. Kept here is only the CDR3 DNA, which spans 42 bases and is read in frame from base 1. V and J lose 8 bases and 10 bases, and a span of 18 bases separates them. The germline V gene (reference sequence) supplies CDR1 SEHNR and CDR2 FQNEAQ. The rearrangement combines TRBV7-9 with TRBJ1-6; possibly the D gene is TRBD1, per 5 matching bases. The receptor was isolated from a man aged 50 to 60 with active COVID-19. The specimen sequenced was peripheral blood. The encoded CDR3 is CASGFVGLSSPLHF. The bases read TGTGCCAGCGGTTTTGTGGGGCTGAGCTCACCCCTCCACTTT. Here the CDR3 is joined to the reference TRBV7-9 and TRBJ1-6 genes, and the full variable domain is: DTGVSQNPRHKITKRGQNVTFRCDPISEHNRLYWYRQTLGQGPEFLTYFQNEAQLEKSRLLSDRFSAERPKGSFSTLEIQRTEQGDSAMYLCASGFVGLSSPLHFGNGTRLTVT.